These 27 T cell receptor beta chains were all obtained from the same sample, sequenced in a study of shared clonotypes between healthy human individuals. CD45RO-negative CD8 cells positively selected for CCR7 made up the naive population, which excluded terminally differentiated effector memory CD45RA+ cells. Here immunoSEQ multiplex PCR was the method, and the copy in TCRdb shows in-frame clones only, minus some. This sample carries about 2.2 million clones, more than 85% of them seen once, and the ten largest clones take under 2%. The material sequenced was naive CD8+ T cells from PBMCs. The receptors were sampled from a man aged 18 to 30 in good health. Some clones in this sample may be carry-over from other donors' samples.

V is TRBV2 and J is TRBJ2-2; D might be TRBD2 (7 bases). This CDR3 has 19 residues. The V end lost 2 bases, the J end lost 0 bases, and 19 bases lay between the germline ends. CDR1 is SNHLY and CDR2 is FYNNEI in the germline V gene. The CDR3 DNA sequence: TGTGCCAGCAGTGAATGGGGGGGCACCCTGGGGTCGAACACCGGGGAGCTGTTTTTT. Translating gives CASSEWGGTLGSNTGELFF.

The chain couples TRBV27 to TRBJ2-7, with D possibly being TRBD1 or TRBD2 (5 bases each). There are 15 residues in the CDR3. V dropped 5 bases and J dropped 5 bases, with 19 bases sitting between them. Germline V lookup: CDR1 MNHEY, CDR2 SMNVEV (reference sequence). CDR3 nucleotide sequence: TGTGCCAGCAGTCTTGTAAGAGGGACGGTAAACGAGCAGTACTTC. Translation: CASSLVRGTVNEQYF.

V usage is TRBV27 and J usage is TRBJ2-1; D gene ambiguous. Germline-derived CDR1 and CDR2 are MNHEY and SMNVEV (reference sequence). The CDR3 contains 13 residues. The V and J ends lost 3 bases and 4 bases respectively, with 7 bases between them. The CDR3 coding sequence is TGTGCCAGCAGTTTCGTCGGATACAATGAGCAGTTCTTC. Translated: CASSFVGYNEQFF.

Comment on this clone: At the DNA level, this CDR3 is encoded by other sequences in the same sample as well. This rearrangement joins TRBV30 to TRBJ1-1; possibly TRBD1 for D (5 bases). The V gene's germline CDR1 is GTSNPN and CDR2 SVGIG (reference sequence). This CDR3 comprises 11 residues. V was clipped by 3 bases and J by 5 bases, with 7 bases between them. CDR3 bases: TGTGCCTGGAGCTCAGGGACTGAAGCTTTCTTT. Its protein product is CAWSSGTEAFF.

Written as DNA, the CDR3 is TGTGCCAGCAGTGAAGCGTGGGCAGGGCTGAACTATGGCTACACCTTC. Encoded protein: CASSEAWAGLNYGYTF. The chain has TRBV2 and TRBJ1-2, with D perhaps TRBD1 (5 bases). V lost 0 bases, J lost 2 bases, and 13 bases lay in between. The CDR3 runs 16 residues. CDR1 SNHLY and CDR2 FYNNEI come from the germline V gene.

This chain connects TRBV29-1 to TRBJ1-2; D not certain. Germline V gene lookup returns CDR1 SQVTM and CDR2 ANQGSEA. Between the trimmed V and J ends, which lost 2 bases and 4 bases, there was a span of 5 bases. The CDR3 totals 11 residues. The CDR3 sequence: CSVERIYGYTF. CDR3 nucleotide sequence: TGCAGCGTTGAACGGATCTATGGCTACACCTTC.

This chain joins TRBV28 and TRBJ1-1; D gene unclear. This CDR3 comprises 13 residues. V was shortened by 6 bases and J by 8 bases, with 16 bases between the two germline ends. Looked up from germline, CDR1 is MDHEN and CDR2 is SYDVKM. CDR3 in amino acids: CASSSAPTPEAFF. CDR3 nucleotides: TGTGCCAGCAGCTCCGCCCCAACCCCGGAAGCTTTCTTT.

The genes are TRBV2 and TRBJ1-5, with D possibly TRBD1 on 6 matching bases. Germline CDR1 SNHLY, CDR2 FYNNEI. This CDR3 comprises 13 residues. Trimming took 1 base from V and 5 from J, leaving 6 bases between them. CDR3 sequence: CASSEEGDQPQHF. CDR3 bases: TGTGCCAGCAGTGAAGAGGGGGATCAGCCCCAGCATTTT.

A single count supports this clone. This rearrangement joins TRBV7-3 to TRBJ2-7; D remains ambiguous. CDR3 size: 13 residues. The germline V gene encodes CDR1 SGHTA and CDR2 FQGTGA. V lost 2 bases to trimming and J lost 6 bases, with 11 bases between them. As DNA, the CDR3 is TGTGCCAGCAGCTTAGGGATCACGGGCGAGCAGTACTTC. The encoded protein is CASSLGITGEQYF.

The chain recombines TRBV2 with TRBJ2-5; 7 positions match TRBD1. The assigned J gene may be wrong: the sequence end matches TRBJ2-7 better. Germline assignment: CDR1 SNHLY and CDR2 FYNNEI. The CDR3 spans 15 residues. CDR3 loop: CASSGDSSKGYEQYF. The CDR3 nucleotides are TGTGCCAGCAGTGGGGACAGTAGTAAGGGCTACGAGCAGTACTTC.

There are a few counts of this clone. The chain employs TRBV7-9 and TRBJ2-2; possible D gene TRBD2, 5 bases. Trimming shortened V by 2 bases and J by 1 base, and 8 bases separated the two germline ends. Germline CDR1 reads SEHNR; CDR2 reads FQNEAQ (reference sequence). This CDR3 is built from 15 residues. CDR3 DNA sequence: TGTGCCAGCAGCTTAATAGGAGGGAACACCGGGGAGCTGTTTTTT. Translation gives CASSLIGGNTGELFF.

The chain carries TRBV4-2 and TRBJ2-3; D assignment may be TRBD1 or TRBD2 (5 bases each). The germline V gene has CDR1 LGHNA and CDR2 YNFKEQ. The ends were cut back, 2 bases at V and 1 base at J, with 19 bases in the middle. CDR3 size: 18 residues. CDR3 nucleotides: TGTGCCAGCAGCCAATTCAATAGGGGCGAGGGAGGCACAGATACGCAGTATTTT. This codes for CASSQFNRGEGGTDTQYF.

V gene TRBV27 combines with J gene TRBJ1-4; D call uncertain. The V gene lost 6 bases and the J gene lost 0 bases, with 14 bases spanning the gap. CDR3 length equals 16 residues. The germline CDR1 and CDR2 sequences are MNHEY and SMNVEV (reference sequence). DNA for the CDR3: TGTGCCAGCAGCATGAGTGGATTTGCAACTAATGAAAAACTGTTTTTT. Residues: CASSMSGFATNEKLFF.

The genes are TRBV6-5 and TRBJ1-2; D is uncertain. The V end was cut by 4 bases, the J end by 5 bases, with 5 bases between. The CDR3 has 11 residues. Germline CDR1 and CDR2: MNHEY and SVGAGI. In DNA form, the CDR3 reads TGTGCCAGCAGTTCCGCGTATGGCTACACCTTC. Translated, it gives CASSSAYGYTF.

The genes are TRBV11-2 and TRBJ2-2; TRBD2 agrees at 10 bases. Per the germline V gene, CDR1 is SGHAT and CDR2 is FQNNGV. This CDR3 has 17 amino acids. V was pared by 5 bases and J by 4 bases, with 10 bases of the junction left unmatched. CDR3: CASSPITRLAGTGELFF. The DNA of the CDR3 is TGTGCCAGCAGCCCTATAACTCGACTAGCGGGCACCGGGGAGCTGTTTTTT.

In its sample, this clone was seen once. The DNA for the CDR3 is TGTGCCAGCAGCGCTCACGGCAGGGAGGGCGAGCAGTACTTC. Its protein product is CASSAHGREGEQYF. The V call is TRBV9, the J call TRBJ2-7, with 7 bases identical to TRBD2. The CDR3 runs to 14 residues. V trimming: 3 bases; J trimming: 6 bases; junction bases outside the gene matches: 9. Looked up from germline, CDR1 is SGDLS and CDR2 is YYNGEE.

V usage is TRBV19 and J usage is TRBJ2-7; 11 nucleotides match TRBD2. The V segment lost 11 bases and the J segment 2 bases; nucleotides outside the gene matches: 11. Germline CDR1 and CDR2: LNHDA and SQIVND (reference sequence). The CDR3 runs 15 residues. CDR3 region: CASDCPSGGPYEQYF. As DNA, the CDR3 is TGTGCCTCCGACTGTCCTAGCGGGGGGCCCTACGAGCAGTACTTC.

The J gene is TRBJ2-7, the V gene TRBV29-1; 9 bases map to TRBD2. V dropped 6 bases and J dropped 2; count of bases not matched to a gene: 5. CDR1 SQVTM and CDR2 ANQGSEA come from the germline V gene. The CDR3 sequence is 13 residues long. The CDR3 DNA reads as TGCAGCGTGATGACTAGCGGAGCCTACGAGCAGTACTTC. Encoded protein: CSVMTSGAYEQYF.

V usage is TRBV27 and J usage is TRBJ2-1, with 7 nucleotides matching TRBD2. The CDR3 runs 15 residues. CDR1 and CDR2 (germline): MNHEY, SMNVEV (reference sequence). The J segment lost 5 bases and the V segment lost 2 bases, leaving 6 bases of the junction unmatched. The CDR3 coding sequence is TGTGCCAGCAGTTTAACCCCTAGCGGAAACAATGAGCAGTTCTTC. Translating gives CASSLTPSGNNEQFF.

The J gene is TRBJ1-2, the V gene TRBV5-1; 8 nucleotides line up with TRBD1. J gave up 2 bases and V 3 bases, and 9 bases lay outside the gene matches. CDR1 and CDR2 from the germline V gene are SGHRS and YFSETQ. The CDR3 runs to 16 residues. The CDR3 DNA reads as TGCGCCAGCAGCTCATTTGGACAGGGAAGGAACTATGGCTACACCTTC. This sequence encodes CASSSFGQGRNYGYTF.

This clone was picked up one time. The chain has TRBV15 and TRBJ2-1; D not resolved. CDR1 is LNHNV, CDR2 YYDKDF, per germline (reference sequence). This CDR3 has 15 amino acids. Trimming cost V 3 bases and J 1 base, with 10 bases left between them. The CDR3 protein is CATSSRGSSYNEQFF. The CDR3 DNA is TGTGCCACCAGCAGTAGAGGATCTTCCTACAATGAGCAGTTCTTC. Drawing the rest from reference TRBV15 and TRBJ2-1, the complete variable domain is DAMVIQNPRYQVTQFGKPVTLSCSQTLNHNVMYWYQQKSSQAPKLLFHYYDKDFNNEADTPDNFQSRRPNTSFCFLDIRSPGLGDTAMYLCATSSRGSSYNEQFFGPGTRLTVL.

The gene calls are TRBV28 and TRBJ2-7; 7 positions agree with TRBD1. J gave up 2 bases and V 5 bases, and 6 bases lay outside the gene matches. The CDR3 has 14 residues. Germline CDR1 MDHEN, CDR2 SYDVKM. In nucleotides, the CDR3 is TGTGCCAGCAGTAGGGGCAGGGGGACCTACGAGCAGTACTTC. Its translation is CASSRGRGTYEQYF.

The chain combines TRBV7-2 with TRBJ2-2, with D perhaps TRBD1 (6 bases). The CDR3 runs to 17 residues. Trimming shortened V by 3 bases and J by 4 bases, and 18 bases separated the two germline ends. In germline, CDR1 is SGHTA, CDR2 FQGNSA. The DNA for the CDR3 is TGTGCCAGCAGCTTGCCCCCAGGGGTGACCCTCACCGGGGAGCTGTTTTTT. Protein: CASSLPPGVTLTGELFF.

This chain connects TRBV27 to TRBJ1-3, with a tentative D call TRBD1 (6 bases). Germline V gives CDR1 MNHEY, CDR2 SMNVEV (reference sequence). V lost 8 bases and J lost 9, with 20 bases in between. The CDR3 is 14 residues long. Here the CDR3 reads CASGTTGPFSTIYF. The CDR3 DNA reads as TGTGCCAGCGGGACAACGGGACCTTTCAGCACCATATATTTT.

CDR3 amino acids: CASSVDRGTEQYF. The CDR3, as DNA: TGTGCCAGCAGCGTGGACAGGGGCACAGAGCAGTACTTC. The V gene is TRBV7-9, the J gene TRBJ2-7; 9 bases agree with TRBD1. Germline V gene data show CDR1 as SEHNR and CDR2 as FQNEAQ (reference sequence). The CDR3 is 13 amino acids. J gave up 7 bases and V 5 bases, and 6 bases lay outside the gene matches.

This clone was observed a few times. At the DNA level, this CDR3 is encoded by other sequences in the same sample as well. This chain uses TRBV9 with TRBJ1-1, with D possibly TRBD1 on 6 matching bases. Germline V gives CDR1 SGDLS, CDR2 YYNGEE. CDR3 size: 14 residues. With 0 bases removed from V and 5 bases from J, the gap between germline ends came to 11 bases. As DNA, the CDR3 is TGTGCCAGCAGCGTAGAGGGGGTAGGTACTGAAGCTTTCTTT. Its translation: CASSVEGVGTEAFF.

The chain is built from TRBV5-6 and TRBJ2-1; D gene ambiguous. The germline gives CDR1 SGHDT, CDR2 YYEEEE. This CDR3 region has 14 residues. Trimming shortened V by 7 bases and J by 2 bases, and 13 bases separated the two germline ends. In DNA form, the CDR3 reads TGTGCCAGCTCCTACAGACGGCCCTACAATGAGCAGTTCTTC. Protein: CASSYRRPYNEQFF.